This TCR beta chain derives from a study of T cells in Graves' hyperthyroidism and ophthalmopathy. Study conclusions and caveats: Ophthalmopathy stood apart from stable hyperthyroidism in a 13 V-J model.

This clonotype showed up just a few times. The antigen remains undetermined. CDR1 and CDR2 (germline): SGDLS, YYNGEE. V was trimmed by 0 bases and J by 4 bases, leaving 10 bases between them. This CDR3 is 15 amino acids long. TCR beta CDR3 regions were amplified from RNA. Carried out on the TCR CDR3, a first-round RT-PCR used the HTBI primer set. Via MiXCR, TCRdb re-called the multiplex PCR reads, giving one row per CDR3 protein. Of about 840,000 distinct CDR3 sequences in the sample, over 35% were seen once. Source material for PBMCs was 10 ml fresh peripheral blood. Material for sequencing was blood. This TCR was recovered from a man aged 18 to 30 with Graves' hyperthyroidism. This chain uses TRBV9 with TRBJ2-2, with D perhaps matching TRBD2 (5 bases). In DNA form, the CDR3 reads TGTGCCAGCAGCGTAGAGGGAGCGGTCACCGGGGAGCTGTTTTTT. It encodes CASSVEGAVTGELFF.